This T cell receptor (beta chain) was observed in a study of T cell repertoires in cytomegalovirus infection. Study overall: Matching HLA type, along with CMV infection, was indicated by public TCR beta signatures. Study-level points and caveats: Cumulated frequencies of public TCR beta families served to identify carriers of CMV plus the relevant HLA.

The CDR3 contains 15 residues. The trim removed 6 bases at V and 6 bases at J, leaving 11 bases unmatched. The germline V gene has CDR1 MNHNY and CDR2 SVGAGI (reference sequence). TCRdb re-called the reads with MiXCR, one entry per CDR3 protein. The sample gives 300,000 or so distinct CDR3 sequences, just under 25% of which show up once; 10% to 15% is in the top ten. Details on this clonotype: Its target is unknown.

This TCR came from a human donor in good health (CMV status not recorded). Some clones in this sample may be carry-over from other donors' samples. V is TRBV6-6 and J is TRBJ2-7, with 10 bases that match TRBD2. The sample here was cultured PBMCs, taken from culture after CMV antigen stimulation. The CDR3: CASRFLAGDHGEQYF. CDR3 sequence (DNA): TGTGCCAGCAGATTTCTAGCGGGAGATCACGGCGAGCAGTACTTC.